Sequencing of this T cell receptor (beta chain) was carried out in a study of blood T cell repertoires in COVID-19. Background on the study: From T cells, B-cell-depleted T cells, or PBMCs came the material, which was cDNA or gDNA.

The repertoire was sequenced with immunoSEQ multiplex PCR; TCRdb's copy has only in-frame clones and lacks some. The data show some 140,000 clones, nearly 80% seen once. The CDR3 contains 14 residues. The V gene's germline CDR1 is SQVTM and CDR2 ANQGSEA. Trimming cost V 4 bases and J 5 bases, with 15 bases left between them. This receptor was obtained from an elderly man with acute or convalescent COVID-19. Sequencing was done on a sample of peripheral blood. J is TRBJ2-1 and V is TRBV29-1; D may be TRBD2 (7 bases). The CDR3, as DNA: TGCAGCGTTGTTCCCCGGGGGGCTCACAATGAGCAGTTCTTC. This translates into CSVVPRGAHNEQFF.